One T cell receptor beta chain is described in this entry. The data stem from a study of blood T cell repertoires in COVID-19. Study as a whole: PBMCs, B-cell-depleted T cells, or T cells provided the cDNA or gDNA that made up the material.

Method: immunoSEQ multiplex PCR; TCRdb's copy keeps in-frame clones and lacks some. The data contain tens of thousands of clones, 88% of them singletons. CDR1 is KGHDR, CDR2 SFDVKD, per germline. The CDR3 spans 16 residues. V lost 1 base to trimming and J lost 7 bases; unmatched junction nucleotides: 9. This chain joins TRBV24-1 and TRBJ2-1, with 7 bases identical to TRBD1. This receptor was obtained from a woman aged 55-75 years with acute or convalescent COVID-19. Input material: peripheral blood. The CDR3 loop reads CATSDLRQGMGNEQFF. DNA for the CDR3: TGTGCCACCAGTGATTTAAGACAGGGCATGGGGAATGAGCAGTTCTTC.